This TCR beta chain is from a study of blood T cell repertoires in COVID-19. Study in general: Researchers got acute and convalescent COVID-19 samples from the United States, Italy and Spain.

Authors' analysis steps: Estimation of nucleated cell counts was performed using reference gene primer amplification. Here immunoSEQ multiplex PCR was the method, and the copy in TCRdb shows in-frame clones only, minus some. For V, J and clone size, that table is used; D and trimming come from the DNA. The table lists under 80,000 clones, roughly nine tenths of them singletons, with more than 15% in the top ten. The CDR3 sequence is 16 residues long. Unmatched junction bases numbered 6, after V lost 2 bases and J lost 4 bases. CDR1 is SGHTA, CDR2 FQGNSA, per germline. Source material: peripheral blood. V usage is TRBV7-2 and J usage is TRBJ2-5; 11 bases are shared with TRBD2. The clonotype comes from a man of 80 years or more in a cohort sampled during active COVID-19. The chain's CDR3 is CASSLSSGGARETQYF. CDR3 nucleotides: TGTGCCAGCAGCTTAAGTAGCGGGGGGGCCCGAGAGACCCAGTACTTC.